These T cell receptor beta chains were read from a single sample in a study of memory CD4+ T cells and cytomegalovirus serostatus. Sequenced by immunoSEQ multiplex PCR; TCRdb stores in-frame clones only, minus some. The data contain 46,000 or so clones, about 78% of them singletons. Sequences were obtained from memory CD4+ T cells from blood. Every receptor here comes from an adult in good health and CMV-seronegative. Each CDR3 is given with its conserved first and last residue. The order of the fields is J gene, V gene, D gene, clone size, CDR3 protein, CDR3 DNA. D genes are given only for firm matches. Part of the rows lack a size; the others show once, few, many or a class for expanded clones.

TRBJ1-2,TRBV6-6,NA,NA,CASREQDNYGYTF,TGTGCCAGCAGGGAGCAGGATAACTATGGCTACACCTTC
TRBJ1-2,TRBV7-2,TRBD1,NA,CASSSYYDREGYTF,TGTGCCAGCAGCTCCTACTACGACAGGGAGGGCTACACCTTC
TRBJ1-5,TRBV30,TRBD1,NA,CAWSQGAGGGQPQHF,TGTGCCTGGAGCCAGGGGGCAGGGGGAGGACAGCCCCAGCATTTT
TRBJ2-7,TRBV10-3,NA,NA,CAISDGFGAGAYEQYF,TGTGCCATCAGTGACGGTTTTGGGGCCGGAGCCTACGAGCAGTACTTC
TRBJ1-1,TRBV5-1,NA,NA,CASSLGVFSNRGTEAFF,TGCGCCAGCAGCTTGGGGGTCTTTTCCAACCGGGGCACTGAAGCTTTCTTT
TRBJ2-6,TRBV30,NA,once,CAWSVGQSGANVLTF,TGTGCCTGGAGTGTAGGCCAGTCTGGGGCCAACGTCCTGACTTTC
TRBJ1-1,TRBV4-1,NA,NA,CASSRDAGEGTEAFF,TGCGCCAGCAGCCGAGATGCAGGGGAGGGCACTGAAGCTTTCTTT
TRBJ2-1,TRBV7-3,TRBD2,once,CASSSNSGGFEQFF,TGTGCCAGCAGCTCAAATAGCGGGGGCTTTGAGCAGTTCTTC
TRBJ2-7,TRBV4-1,NA,NA,CASSQPTGPYEQYF,TGCGCCAGCAGCCAACCCACAGGACCCTACGAGCAGTACTTC
TRBJ2-7,TRBV11-2,TRBD2,NA,CASSASLAGEYEQYF,TGTGCCAGCAGCGCGTCACTAGCGGGGGAGTACGAGCAGTACTTC
TRBJ2-7,TRBV18,NA,NA,CASSPPLSGSPYEQYF,TGTGCCAGCTCACCCCCCCTATCAGGGTCCCCCTACGAGCAGTACTTC
TRBJ1-1,TRBV7-9,NA,NA,CASSLSSGGNTEAFF,TGTGCCAGCAGCTTATCTTCGGGCGGGAACACTGAAGCTTTCTTT
TRBJ1-5,TRBV5-8,NA,NA,CASRGRGGNQPQHF,TGTGCCAGCAGGGGCCGGGGCGGCAATCAGCCCCAGCATTTT
TRBJ2-3,TRBV19,NA,NA,CASSIPGDTQYF,TGTGCCAGTAGTATACCAGGGGATACGCAGTATTTT
TRBJ2-7,TRBV2,NA,NA,CASSEVVEQYF,TGTGCCAGCAGTGAAGTAGTCGAGCAGTACTTC
TRBJ1-2,TRBV25-1,TRBD1,once,CASSENRGRMADGYTF,TGTGCCAGCAGTGAGAACAGGGGGCGAATGGCGGATGGCTACACCTTC
TRBJ1-1,TRBV11-2,TRBD1,NA,CASSLDRDAEAFF,TGTGCCAGCAGCTTGGACAGGGATGCTGAAGCTTTCTTT
TRBJ1-1,TRBV6-4,NA,NA,CASSEEVGVRAFF,TGTGCCAGCAGTGAAGAGGTAGGAGTACGAGCTTTCTTT
TRBJ1-1,TRBV15,NA,NA,CATSRDLNPQAFF,TGTGCCACCAGCAGAGATCTGAATCCTCAAGCTTTCTTT
TRBJ1-2,TRBV19,NA,NA,CASKDWDYGYTF,TGTGCCAGTAAGGACTGGGACTATGGCTACACCTTC
TRBJ2-1,TRBV6-1,NA,NA,CASSERPAGDVRVNEQFF,TGTGCCAGCAGTGAACGCCCGGCCGGGGATGTTCGGGTCAATGAGCAGTTCTTC
TRBJ2-1,TRBV28,NA,NA,CASIKGGSYNEQFF,TGTGCCAGCATTAAGGGGGGCTCCTACAATGAGCAGTTCTTC
TRBJ1-1,TRBV28,NA,NA,CASSQDSVWSRYTEAFF,TGTGCCAGCAGCCAAGACAGTGTCTGGTCGCGTTACACTGAAGCTTTCTTT
TRBJ1-6,TRBV18,NA,NA,CASSPREVGSPLHF,TGTGCCAGCTCACCCAGGGAGGTAGGGTCACCCCTCCACTTT
TRBJ2-3,TRBV11-3,NA,NA,CASSGGWRPTDTQYF,TGTGCCAGCAGCGGGGGGTGGAGGCCCACAGATACGCAGTATTTT
TRBJ2-5,TRBV12-5,NA,NA,CASFEPPRGSEETQYF,TGTGCTAGTTTTGAACCTCCCCGGGGGTCCGAGGAGACCCAGTACTTC
TRBJ2-7,TRBV4-1,NA,NA,CASSQVASDPYEQYF,TGCGCCAGCAGCCAAGTAGCTAGCGACCCCTACGAGCAGTACTTC
TRBJ1-2,TRBV2,TRBD1,NA,CASSEGTGGWGYTF,TGTGCCAGCAGTGAAGGGACAGGGGGCTGGGGCTACACCTTC
TRBJ1-3,TRBV28,NA,NA,CASSGDQSSGNTIYF,TGTGCCAGCAGTGGAGACCAGAGCTCTGGAAACACCATATATTTT
TRBJ2-7,TRBV25-1,NA,medium-sized,CASSGGNRGSYEQYF,TGTGCCAGCAGTGGCGGGAACAGGGGATCCTACGAGCAGTACTTC
TRBJ1-5,TRBV29-1,NA,NA,CSALSGDYAPQHF,TGCAGCGCTCTTTCCGGCGATTATGCGCCCCAGCATTTT
TRBJ1-5,TRBV30,NA,few,CAWSVQDHQPQHF,TGTGCCTGGAGTGTACAGGACCATCAGCCCCAGCATTTT
TRBJ1-1,TRBV28,NA,NA,CASSFQGGNTEAFF,TGTGCCAGCAGTTTCCAGGGAGGGAACACTGAAGCTTTCTTT
TRBJ2-7,TRBV11-3,NA,NA,CASSLGGVGREQYF,TGTGCCAGCAGCTTAGGGGGTGTGGGGCGCGAGCAGTACTTC
TRBJ1-4,TRBV11-2,NA,NA,CASSLDRQSLSEKLFF,TGTGCCAGCAGCTTAGATAGACAGAGCTTAAGTGAAAAACTGTTTTTT
TRBJ1-5,TRBV2,TRBD1,NA,CASSRQGRGNQPQHF,TGTGCCAGCAGCCGACAGGGGAGAGGTAATCAGCCCCAGCATTTT
TRBJ2-5,TRBV5-1,NA,NA,CASSPLGVQETQYF,TGCGCCAGCAGCCCTCTGGGGGTCCAAGAGACCCAGTACTTC